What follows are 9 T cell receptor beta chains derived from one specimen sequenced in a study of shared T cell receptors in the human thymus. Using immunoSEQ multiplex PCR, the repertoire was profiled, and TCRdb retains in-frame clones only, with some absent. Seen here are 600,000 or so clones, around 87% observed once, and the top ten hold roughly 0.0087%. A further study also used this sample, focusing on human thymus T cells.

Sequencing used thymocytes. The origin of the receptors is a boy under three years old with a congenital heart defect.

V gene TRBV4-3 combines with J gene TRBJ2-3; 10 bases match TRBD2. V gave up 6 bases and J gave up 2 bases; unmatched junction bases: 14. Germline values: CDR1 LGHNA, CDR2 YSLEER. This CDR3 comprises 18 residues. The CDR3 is CASSRNEGTSENTDTQYF. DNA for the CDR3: TGCGCCAGCAGTCGAAACGAAGGGACTAGCGAAAACACAGATACGCAGTATTTT.

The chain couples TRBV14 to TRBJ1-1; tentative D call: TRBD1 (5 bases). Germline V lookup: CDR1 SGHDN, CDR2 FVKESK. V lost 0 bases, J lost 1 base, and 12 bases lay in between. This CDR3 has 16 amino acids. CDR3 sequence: CASSQDWGGENTEAFF. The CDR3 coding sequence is TGTGCCAGCAGCCAAGATTGGGGGGGAGAGAACACTGAAGCTTTCTTT.

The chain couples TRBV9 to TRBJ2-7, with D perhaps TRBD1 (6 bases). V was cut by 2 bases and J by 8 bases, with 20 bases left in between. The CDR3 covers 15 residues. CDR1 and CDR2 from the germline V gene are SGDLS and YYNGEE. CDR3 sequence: CASSVSLGMGDKQYF. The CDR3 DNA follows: TGTGCCAGCAGCGTTTCCCTTGGGATGGGGGACAAGCAGTACTTC.

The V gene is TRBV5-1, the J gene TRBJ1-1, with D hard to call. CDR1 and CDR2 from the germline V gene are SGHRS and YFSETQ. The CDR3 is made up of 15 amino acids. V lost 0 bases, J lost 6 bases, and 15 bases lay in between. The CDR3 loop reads CASSLEVTNGAEAFF. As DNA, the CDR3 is TGCGCCAGCAGCTTGGAAGTGACAAACGGGGCTGAAGCTTTCTTT. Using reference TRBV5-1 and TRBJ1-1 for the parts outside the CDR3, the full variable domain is KAGVTQTPRYLIKTRGQQVTLSCSPISGHRSVSWYQQTPGQGLQFLFEYFSETQRNKGNFPGRFSGRQFSNSRSEMNVSTLELGDSALYLCASSLEVTNGAEAFFGQGTRLTVV.

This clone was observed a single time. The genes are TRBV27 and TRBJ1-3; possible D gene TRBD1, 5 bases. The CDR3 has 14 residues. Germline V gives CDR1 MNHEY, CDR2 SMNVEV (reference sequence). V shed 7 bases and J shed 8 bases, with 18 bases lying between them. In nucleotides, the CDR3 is TGTGCCAGCAAGGCCCGCGGGACGGCTGACACCATATATTTT. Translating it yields CASKARGTADTIYF.

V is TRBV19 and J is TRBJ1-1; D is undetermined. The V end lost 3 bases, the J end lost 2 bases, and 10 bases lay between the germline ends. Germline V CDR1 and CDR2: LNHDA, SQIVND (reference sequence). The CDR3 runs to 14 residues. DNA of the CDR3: TGTGCCAGTAGTATCCCCAGAGGTAACACTGAAGCTTTCTTT. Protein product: CASSIPRGNTEAFF.

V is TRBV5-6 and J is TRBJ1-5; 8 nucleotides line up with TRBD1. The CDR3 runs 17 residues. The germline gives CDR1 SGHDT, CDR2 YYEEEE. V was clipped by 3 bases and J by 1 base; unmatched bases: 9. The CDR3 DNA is TGTGCCAGCAGCTCCGGACAGGGTGGAGTCAGCAATCAGCCCCAGCATTTT. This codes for CASSSGQGGVSNQPQHF.

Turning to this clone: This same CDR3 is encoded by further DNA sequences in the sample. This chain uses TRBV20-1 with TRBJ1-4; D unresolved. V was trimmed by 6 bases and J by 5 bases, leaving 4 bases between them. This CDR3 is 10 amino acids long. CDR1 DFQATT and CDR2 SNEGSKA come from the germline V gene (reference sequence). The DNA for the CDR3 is TGCAGTGCCCCGAATGAAAAACTGTTTTTT. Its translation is CSAPNEKLFF.

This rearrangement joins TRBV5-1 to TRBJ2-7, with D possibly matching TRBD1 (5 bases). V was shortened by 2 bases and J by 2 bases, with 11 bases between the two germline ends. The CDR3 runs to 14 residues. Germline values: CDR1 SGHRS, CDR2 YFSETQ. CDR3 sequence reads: CASSLQDTPYEQYF. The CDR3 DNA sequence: TGCGCCAGCAGCTTACAGGACACACCCTACGAGCAGTACTTC.